The rows below give T cell receptor beta chains drawn from one sample of a study of neurological immune-mediated disorders. TCRdb recomputed calls from the 5' RACE reads with MiXCR, one row per CDR3 protein. The sample includes about 25,000 distinct CDR3 sequences, more than 2.5% of them seen just once. What was sequenced was PBMCs. These receptor sequences come from a woman in her twenties or thirties with multiple sclerosis. CDR3s include the opening cysteine and the closing phenylalanine or tryptophan. The D gene is left open where the match is weak. The size of a clone is reported for some rows only, either as once, few or many, or as a class for expanded clones.

NA | TRBJ1-5 | many | TRBV20-1 | CSARSQGNQPQHF | TGCAGTGCTAGGAGTCAGGGGAATCAGCCCCAGCATTTT
NA | TRBJ2-2 | many | TRBV4-3 | CASSRPAQLGGSGELFF | TGCGCCAGCAGCCGCCCAGCACAACTAGGGGGATCGGGGGAGCTGTTTTTT
TRBD1 | TRBJ2-7 | many | TRBV5-1 | CASSLARTGAYEQYF | TGCGCCAGCAGCTTGGCCCGGACAGGGGCCTACGAGCAGTACTTC
TRBD1 | TRBJ2-2 | many | TRBV7-3 | CASSLNPGTANTGELFF | TGTGCCAGCAGCCTGAACCCCGGGACAGCGAACACCGGGGAGCTGTTTTTT
TRBD1 | TRBJ1-2 | many | TRBV7-6 | CASSPGQEVYGYTF | TGTGCCAGCAGCCCCGGACAGGAGGTGTATGGCTACACCTTC
NA | TRBJ2-1 | many | TRBV29-1 | CSVSYSYNEQFF | TGCAGCGTCTCCTACTCCTACAATGAGCAGTTCTTC
NA | TRBJ1-5 | many | TRBV5-6 | CASSYGDSNQPQHF | TGTGCCAGCAGCTATGGGGATAGCAATCAGCCCCAGCATTTT
TRBD1 | TRBJ1-5 | many | TRBV12-3/TRBV12-4 | CASTAGTAGQPQHF | TGTGCCAGCACAGCCGGGACAGCGGGGCAGCCCCAGCATTTT
TRBD2 | TRBJ2-3 | many | TRBV7-2 | CASSLAASGGGADTQYF | TGTGCCAGCAGCTTAGCCGCTAGCGGGGGGGGCGCAGATACGCAGTATTTT
TRBD2 | TRBJ2-2 | NA | TRBV18 | CASSPLASGRFTGELFF | TGTGCCAGCTCACCACTGGCTAGCGGGAGGTTCACCGGGGAGCTGTTTTTT
NA | TRBJ2-5 | few | TRBV10-3 | CAVGDPLETQYF | TGTGCCGTCGGGGATCCACTGGAGACCCAGTACTTC
NA | TRBJ2-1 | many | TRBV5-6 | CASFLTDNEQFF | TGTGCCAGCTTCCTGACGGACAATGAGCAGTTCTTC
NA | TRBJ2-2 | many | TRBV12-3/TRBV12-4 | CASGRADLTGELFF | TGTGCCAGCGGAAGGGCAGATCTCACCGGGGAGCTGTTTTTT
NA | TRBJ1-5 | many | TRBV5-1 | CASSLFSNQPQHF | TGCGCCAGCAGCTTGTTTAGCAATCAGCCCCAGCATTTT
NA | TRBJ2-3 | many | TRBV7-8 | CASSLTARLSTDTQYF | TGTGCCAGCAGCTTGACCGCCCGCCTTAGCACAGATACGCAGTATTTT
NA | TRBJ1-1 | many | TRBV12-3/TRBV12-4 | CASSLRQANTEAFF | TGTGCCAGCAGTTTAAGGCAGGCGAACACTGAAGCTTTCTTT
NA | TRBJ2-7 | many | TRBV7-2 | CASSLVGLTVSEQYF | TGTGCCAGCAGCTTAGTCGGATTGACAGTATCCGAGCAGTACTTC
NA | TRBJ2-7 | medium-sized | TRBV15 | CATSRDHNTYEQYF | TGTGCCACCAGCAGAGATCACAACACCTACGAGCAGTACTTC
TRBD2 | TRBJ2-3 | many | TRBV7-2 | CASSLFGGDTASTDTQYF | TGTGCCAGCAGCTTATTCGGGGGGGACACCGCGAGCACAGATACGCAGTATTTT
NA | TRBJ1-1 | many | TRBV20-1 | CSARWGARVTEAFF | TGCAGTGCTAGGTGGGGGGCTAGAGTCACTGAAGCTTTCTTT
TRBD1 | TRBJ1-6 | many | TRBV12-3/TRBV12-4 | CASSSRQGTSSPLNF | TGTGCCAGCAGTTCACGACAGGGAACGAGTTCACCCCTCAACTTT
NA | TRBJ2-3 | many | TRBV29-1 | CSVESSPDTQYF | TGCAGCGTTGAAAGTAGCCCAGATACGCAGTATTTT
NA | TRBJ2-4 | many | TRBV20-1 | CSARANGVGKNIQYF | TGCAGTGCTAGAGCCAACGGAGTGGGCAAAAACATTCAGTACTTC
NA | TRBJ2-3 | many | TRBV7-2 | CASSSYGNTQYF | TGTGCCAGCAGCTCCTATGGAAATACGCAGTATTTT
NA | TRBJ2-1 | many | TRBV7-2 | CASRARQGGSYNEQFF | TGTGCCAGCAGGGCTCGGCAGGGGGGCTCCTACAATGAGCAGTTCTTC
TRBD1 | TRBJ2-2 | many | TRBV5-1 | CASSLTTGGETGELFF | TGCGCCAGCAGCTTGACGACAGGGGGTGAGACCGGGGAGCTGTTTTTT
NA | TRBJ2-3 | NA | TRBV5-1 | CASTTVGHPIDTQYF | TGCGCCAGCACCACCGTTGGTCATCCCATAGATACGCAGTATTTT